These T cell receptor beta chains were read from a single sample in a study of response to subunit inactivated influenza vaccine. MiXCR, applied by TCRdb to the RT-PCR reads, yields one record per CDR3 protein. Of about 160,000 distinct CDR3 sequences listed, around 11% are singletons. The specimen was CD8+ T cells sorted from PBMCs, collected about 23 months after vaccination. The receptors come from a man in his fifties or sixties who received an inactivated influenza vaccine. The CDR3 runs from the conserved cysteine through the conserved F or W. A D gene is named only where the DNA matches it firmly. Clone size appears in some rows only: once, few, many, or a class for an expanded clone.

V gene	J gene	clone size	D gene	CDR3 DNA	CDR3 protein
TRBV27	TRBJ2-2	few	.	TGTGCCAGCAGTTTATCGGGGCAGGGCGGGACCGGGGAGCTGTTTTTT	CASSLSGQGGTGELFF
TRBV29-1	TRBJ2-7	.	TRBD1	TGCAGCGTTATCCCCGGACAGGCCCCACCCATCTACGAGCAGTACTTC	CSVIPGQAPPIYEQYF
TRBV12-3/TRBV12-4	TRBJ2-7	few	TRBD2	TGTGCCAGCAGTGCCCAGGCAGTACGGACTAGCGGGAGTGTGTACGAGCAGTACTTC	CASSAQAVRTSGSVYEQYF
TRBV6-1	TRBJ2-5	few	TRBD2	TGTGCCAGCAGGCCACTAGCGGGGGAGAAAGAGACCCAGTACTTC	CASRPLAGEKETQYF
TRBV29-1	TRBJ2-1	many	TRBD2	TGCAGCGTTCGACTAGCGGGAGGGATCGATGAGCAGTTCTTC	CSVRLAGGIDEQFF
TRBV5-1	TRBJ2-7	.	.	TGCGCCAGCAGCACCGGGTCCCTTACCCTACACGAGCAGTACTTC	CASSTGSLTLHEQYF
TRBV11-2	TRBJ2-7	.	.	TGTGCCAGCAGCCCCCCGAACTACGAGCAGTACTTC	CASSPPNYEQYF
TRBV15	TRBJ2-1	few	.	TGTGCCACCAGCAGCCGGGACGGATACAATGAGCAGTTCTTC	CATSSRDGYNEQFF
TRBV18	TRBJ2-1	.	.	TGTGCCAGCTCGAGAGACAGGTCCTCCTACAATGAGCAGTTCTTC	CASSRDRSSYNEQFF
TRBV29-1	TRBJ1-4	.	.	TGCAGCGTTGAAGATCGGCTTAATGAAAAACTGTTTTTT	CSVEDRLNEKLFF
TRBV6-6	TRBJ1-4	.	.	TGTGCCAGCAGCCTCCACAGGGTTGAAAAACTGTTTTTT	CASSLHRVEKLFF
TRBV15	TRBJ1-2	.	.	TGTGCCACCAGCAGAGATTCGGGGCCGGATGGCTACACCTTC	CATSRDSGPDGYTF
TRBV28	TRBJ2-2	many	.	TGTGCCAGCAGTTTAAGCTTCAACACCGGGGAGCTGTTTTTT	CASSLSFNTGELFF
TRBV20-1	TRBJ1-6	few	.	TGCAGTGCTGACATCAGCTCCTATAATTCACCCCTCCACTTT	CSADISSYNSPLHF
TRBV28	TRBJ2-7	.	.	TGTGCCAGCAGTACGGTTCGGGGGCTCGAGCAGTACTTC	CASSTVRGLEQYF
TRBV6-1	TRBJ2-7	few	.	TGTGCCAGCAGATTGACAGCGTCCTACGAGCAGTACTTC	CASRLTASYEQYF
TRBV5-5	TRBJ2-2	many	TRBD1	TGTGCCAGCAGCTCCGGGACAGGGATGGGCACCGGGGAGCTGTTTTTT	CASSSGTGMGTGELFF
TRBV3-1	TRBJ2-7	many	.	TGTGCCAGCAGCCAAGAAGGGTCCTACGAGCAGTACTTC	CASSQEGSYEQYF
TRBV10-3	TRBJ1-5	.	TRBD1	TGTGCCATCAGTGATATGGAACAGGGGGGAAACAATCAGCCCCAGCATTTT	CAISDMEQGGNNQPQHF
TRBV12-3/TRBV12-4	TRBJ1-1	.	.	TGTGCCAGCAGTTTACGGGGAGACACTGAAGCTTTCTTT	CASSLRGDTEAFF
TRBV5-8	TRBJ2-5	few	.	TGTGCCAGCAGCTTGGGGGTGGGCTCCCAAGAGACCCAGTACTTC	CASSLGVGSQETQYF
TRBV6-4	TRBJ2-1	few	.	TGTGCCAGCAGTGACTCCCAGCAGGCTAGGCAGTTCTTC	CASSDSQQARQFF
TRBV29-1	TRBJ2-1	.	.	TGCAGCGTTGAAGCAGGGTTCGGAGAGCAGTTCTTC	CSVEAGFGEQFF
TRBV28	TRBJ2-7	once	TRBD1	TGTGCCAGCTACTCAGGGGGTTCCGAGCAGTACTTC	CASYSGGSEQYF
TRBV7-2	TRBJ1-2	few	.	TGTGCCAGCAGCACCGTCGGGGCTTATGGCTACACCTTC	CASSTVGAYGYTF
TRBV6-1	TRBJ2-7	many	.	TGTGCCAGCAGTGAAAGTCCCTTCTACGAGCAGTACTTC	CASSESPFYEQYF
TRBV20-1	TRBJ2-7	few	TRBD2	TGCAGTGCCCCAGGACTAGCGGTTTTAGGTCACGAGCAGTACTTC	CSAPGLAVLGHEQYF
TRBV20-1	TRBJ2-1	.	.	TGCAGTGCTAGAGATAAGAGCCTGAGCTCCTACAATGAGCAGTTCTTC	CSARDKSLSSYNEQFF
TRBV20-1	TRBJ1-5	few	.	TGCAGTGTGGGGGACGATCAGCCCCAGCATTTT	CSVGDDQPQHF
TRBV10-3	TRBJ2-7	.	TRBD2	TGTGCCATCAGTGACCCCGGGACTAGCTACGAGCAGTACTTC	CAISDPGTSYEQYF
TRBV4-1	TRBJ1-1	many	.	TGCGCCAGCAGCCAACTAGACCCCCCTGAAGCTTTCTTT	CASSQLDPPEAFF
TRBV12-3/TRBV12-4	TRBJ2-5	few	TRBD1	TGTGCCAGCAGTGTGACAGGGGGCCCAGTAGAGACCCAGTACTTC	CASSVTGGPVETQYF
TRBV28	TRBJ2-7	many	TRBD1	TGTGCCAGCAGTCCCCTGACCCGACAGGGGCGATCCTACGAGCAGTACTTC	CASSPLTRQGRSYEQYF
TRBV27	TRBJ2-5	many	.	TGTGCCAGCAGTTTGGCTGGGGGGCAAGAGACCCAGTACTTC	CASSLAGGQETQYF
TRBV3-1	TRBJ2-7	many	.	TGTGCCAGCAGCCATCGGACCCGCCCCTACGAGCAGTACTTC	CASSHRTRPYEQYF
TRBV4-1	TRBJ2-7	few	.	TGCGCCAGCAGCCCAGCACAGGGCCACGAGCAGTACTTC	CASSPAQGHEQYF
TRBV12-3/TRBV12-4	TRBJ2-1	.	TRBD2	TGTGCCAGCTGTGTAGACCATAGTCTAGCGGGAGGGTACAATGAGCAGTTCTTC	CASCVDHSLAGGYNEQFF
TRBV4-3	TRBJ2-3	many	TRBD2	TGCGCCAGCAGCCTTGGGACTACCGCGCAGTATTTT	CASSLGTTAQYF
TRBV27	TRBJ2-7	.	.	TGTGCCAGCAGTCTGGGACACTCCTACGAGCAGTACTTC	CASSLGHSYEQYF
TRBV2	TRBJ2-1	many	TRBD2	TGTGCCAGCAGGGGGACTAGCGGGAGGACCTACAATGAGCAGTTCTTC	CASRGTSGRTYNEQFF
TRBV11-2	TRBJ1-2	.	.	TGTGCCAGCAGCTTAGCGATCGATTCTGACTACACCTTC	CASSLAIDSDYTF
TRBV7-9	TRBJ2-2	once	.	TGTGCCAGCAGCTCCCCACTGACTGGCACCGGAGAGCTGTTTTTT	CASSSPLTGTGELFF
TRBV12-3/TRBV12-4	TRBJ1-5	few	.	TGTGCCAGCAGTTTCCAGGGAGATCAGCCCCAGCATTTT	CASSFQGDQPQHF
TRBV20-1	TRBJ2-1	few	.	TGCAGTGCTTACCGGGACTCCCCCAATGAGCAGTTCTTC	CSAYRDSPNEQFF
TRBV24-1	TRBJ1-5	few	.	TGTGCCACCAGTGGGGTAGCTTCTGATCAGCCCCAGCATTTT	CATSGVASDQPQHF
TRBV11-2	TRBJ2-7	many	.	TGTGCCAGCAGCCTCCGAGGCAGTATTGGCGAGCAGTACTTC	CASSLRGSIGEQYF
TRBV9	TRBJ1-1	.	.	TGTGCCAGCAGTGCTATGGGAACTGAAGCTTTCTTT	CASSAMGTEAFF